The 27 T cell receptor beta chains below were found in one sample sequenced in a study of blood T cell repertoires in COVID-19. Sequencing was performed with immunoSEQ multiplex PCR; in TCRdb, only in-frame clones are kept and a portion is missing. The sample lists about 210,000 clones; 82% were seen once. The sequenced sample was peripheral blood. These receptors were taken from a woman in her thirties or forties with acute or convalescent COVID-19.

The rearrangement joins TRBV5-1 to TRBJ1-4; D gene unclear. Germline CDR1 and CDR2: SGHRS and YFSETQ. The CDR3 has 15 amino acids. V lost 4 bases and J lost 4, with 14 bases in between. For the CDR3, the DNA is TGCGCCAGCAGCCCTGGAGGCGGACTTAATGAAAAACTGTTTTTT. Translation gives CASSPGGGLNEKLFF.

The chain has TRBV5-6 and TRBJ2-7, with 7 bases aligning to TRBD1. This CDR3 has 17 amino acids. V dropped 4 bases and J dropped 3; count of bases not matched to a gene: 16. CDR1 SGHDT and CDR2 YYEEEE come from the germline V gene. The CDR3 is CASSLPGTAQSNYEQYF. DNA of the CDR3: TGTGCCAGCAGCCTCCCCGGGACAGCGCAATCTAACTACGAGCAGTACTTC.

This clone was detected only once. The rearrangement links TRBV7-2 to TRBJ2-3, with TRBD2 as a possible D gene (5 bases). V lost 1 base and J lost 9, with 11 bases in between. The germline gives CDR1 SGHTA, CDR2 FQGNSA. The CDR3 runs 13 residues. CDR3 region: CASSLDLGDTQYF. DNA for the CDR3: TGTGCCAGCAGCTTAGACCTGGGAGACACGCAGTATTTT.

This chain links TRBV6-1 with TRBJ1-3, with 9 bases that match TRBD1. J gave up 2 bases and V 3 bases, and 8 bases lay outside the gene matches. CDR1 is MNHNS and CDR2 is SASEGT in the germline V gene. The CDR3 has 17 amino acids. CDR3 region: CASSERQGVMTGNTIYF. CDR3 sequence (DNA): TGTGCCAGCAGTGAGCGACAGGGGGTTATGACTGGAAACACCATATATTTT.

The chain is built from TRBV2 and TRBJ2-7; 8 bases map to TRBD1. Germline V gives CDR1 SNHLY, CDR2 FYNNEI. J gave up 7 bases and V 6 bases, and 11 bases lay outside the gene matches. The CDR3 length is 14 residues. CDR3 in DNA: TGTGCCAGCAGCATGACAGGGGTGGGGGCAGAGCAGTACTTC. Protein sequence: CASSMTGVGAEQYF.

This clone was seen more than once but under ten times. The chain joins TRBV3-1 (or the pseudogene TRBV3-2) to TRBJ1-1; 10 nucleotides match TRBD1. This CDR3 region has 16 residues. CDR1 and CDR2 (germline): LGHDT, YNNKEL (reference sequence). V lost 4 bases to trimming and J lost 2 bases; unmatched junction nucleotides: 7. CDR3 sequence: CASSPKDRGQNTEAFF. The CDR3 DNA reads as TGTGCCAGCAGCCCTAAAGACAGGGGGCAAAACACTGAAGCTTTCTTT.

The V and J genes are TRBV5-1 and TRBJ2-5, with 7 bases identical to TRBD1. Germline V gives CDR1 SGHRS, CDR2 YFSETQ. The J segment lost 5 bases and the V segment lost 2 bases, leaving 9 bases of the junction unmatched. The CDR3 runs 15 residues. CDR3 in amino acids: CASSLTGAPRETQYF. In DNA, the CDR3 is TGCGCCAGCAGCTTAACAGGGGCCCCGCGGGAGACCCAGTACTTC.

V usage is TRBV7-6 and J usage is TRBJ2-3, with a possible D match to TRBD1 (5 bases). The V end lost 1 base, the J end lost 3 bases, and 11 bases lay between the germline ends. This CDR3 spans 15 amino acids. Germline V gene lookup returns CDR1 SGHVS and CDR2 FNYEAQ. The CDR3 region has the DNA TGTGCCAGCAGCTTAGTGCTAGGGGAAACAGATACGCAGTATTTT. As protein: CASSLVLGETDTQYF.

The V and J genes are TRBV5-1 and TRBJ2-7; TRBD1 matches at 8 bases. Trimming at V came to 6 bases and at J to 9 bases, leaving 14 bases not matched to a gene. The CDR3 totals 14 residues. The germline V gene encodes CDR1 SGHRS and CDR2 YFSETQ. The CDR3 DNA reads as TGCGCCAGCACCCTAGGGACAGGTTCAGCCCGGCAGTACTTC. Translated, it gives CASTLGTGSARQYF.

This chain links TRBV19 with TRBJ2-7; D might be TRBD1 (6 bases). CDR1 LNHDA and CDR2 SQIVND come from the germline V gene (reference sequence). The CDR3 contains 14 residues. The germline V and J ends were trimmed by 7 bases and 2 bases, with 15 bases remaining between them. The CDR3 here is CASTTGTAPYEQYF. The CDR3, as DNA: TGTGCCAGTACCACAGGGACCGCTCCCTACGAGCAGTACTTC.

The chain combines TRBV5-5 with TRBJ2-3, with 13 nucleotides matching TRBD2. Germline values: CDR1 SGHKS, CDR2 YYEKEE (reference sequence). The CDR3 length is 16 residues. The J segment lost 4 bases and the V segment lost 0 bases, leaving 2 bases of the junction unmatched. The CDR3 reads CASSLGTSGGADTQYF. In nucleotides, the CDR3 is TGTGCCAGCAGCTTGGGAACTAGCGGGGGGGCAGATACGCAGTATTTT.

This chain connects TRBV6-4 to TRBJ1-2, with 9 bases fitting TRBD1. The J segment lost 5 bases and the V segment lost 6 bases, leaving 7 bases of the junction unmatched. CDR1 is MRHNA, CDR2 SNTAGT, per germline. CDR3 size: 14 residues. CDR3 loop: CASSQGQGTYGYTF. Here the CDR3 DNA reads TGTGCCAGCAGCCAAGGACAGGGGACATATGGCTACACCTTC.

This sequence joins TRBV3-1 (or the pseudogene TRBV3-2) and TRBJ1-2, with D perhaps matching TRBD1 (6 bases). The V end lost 3 bases, the J end lost 5 bases, and 13 bases lay between the germline ends. Germline V lookup: CDR1 LGHDT, CDR2 YNNKEL (reference sequence). The CDR3 contains 14 residues. In DNA, the CDR3 is TGTGCCAGCAGCCAGGGGGCAGGGCGGTATGGCTACACCTTC. Translation gives CASSQGAGRYGYTF.

V is TRBV7-8 and J is TRBJ1-2; D perhaps matches TRBD1 (5 bases). Trimming left V 5 bases short and J 4 bases short, with 20 bases between. CDR1 SGHVS and CDR2 FQNEAQ come from the germline V gene. The CDR3 spans 16 residues. In DNA, the CDR3 is TGTGCCAGCAGCATTTCGGGGGACCCCTTTCCCTATGGCTACACCTTC. Protein sequence: CASSISGDPFPYGYTF.

CDR3 in amino acids: CASSKQGGPDTGELFF. The CDR3 DNA follows: TGTGCCAGCAGTAAACAGGGGGGGCCCGACACCGGGGAGCTGTTTTTT. The chain links TRBV11-3 to TRBJ2-2, with D tentatively TRBD1 (8 bases). The germline V and J ends were trimmed by 6 bases and 3 bases, with 17 bases remaining between them. CDR3 length: 16 residues. Germline CDR1 is SGHNT and CDR2 is YENEEA.

The V and J genes are TRBV7-2 and TRBJ2-7, with 9 bases aligning to TRBD2. The V gene end was trimmed by 5 bases and the J gene end by 5 bases; junction bases not matched to a gene: 10. The CDR3 sequence is 15 residues long. Germline V CDR1 and CDR2: SGHTA, FQGNSA. CDR3 residues: CASSPIAGARNEQYF. As DNA, the CDR3 is TGTGCCAGCAGCCCTATAGCGGGAGCAAGGAACGAGCAGTACTTC.

The chain couples TRBV5-1 to TRBJ2-7, with D hard to call. The CDR3 extends over 14 amino acids. CDR1 and CDR2 from the germline V gene are SGHRS and YFSETQ. V was shortened by 5 bases and J by 0 bases, with 12 bases between the two germline ends. CDR3 sequence (DNA): TGCGCCAGCAGAATAACGAGCAACTCCTACGAGCAGTACTTC. This translates into CASRITSNSYEQYF.

This clone was seen only once. The chain uses TRBV5-1 and TRBJ2-7, with 8 bases identical to TRBD1. V gave up 4 bases and J gave up 0 bases; unmatched junction bases: 9. CDR1 and CDR2 (germline): SGHRS, YFSETQ. There are 16 residues in the CDR3. CDR3 nucleotides: TGCGCCAGCAGCCCCCCATCAGGGGGCCTCTCCTACGAGCAGTACTTC. Protein sequence: CASSPPSGGLSYEQYF.

This sequence joins TRBV19 and TRBJ2-5, with D perhaps matching TRBD2 (5 bases). This CDR3 spans 15 amino acids. The V end lost 2 bases, the J end lost 2 bases, and 12 bases lay between the germline ends. Germline V gives CDR1 LNHDA, CDR2 SQIVND (reference sequence). The DNA of the CDR3 is TGTGCCAGTAGTATAATGGCTAGCAGGCAAGAGACCCAGTACTTC. Translation gives CASSIMASRQETQYF.

This chain uses TRBV6-6 with TRBJ2-3, with 9 bases aligning to TRBD1. V gave up 6 bases and J gave up 6 bases; unmatched junction bases: 4. The CDR3 is 13 amino acids. CDR1 MNHNY and CDR2 SVGAGI come from the germline V gene (reference sequence). CDR3 loop: CASSHGTGDTQYF. The CDR3 DNA is TGTGCCAGCAGCCACGGGACAGGGGATACGCAGTATTTT.

The chain combines TRBV5-1 with TRBJ2-2; D unclear. Looked up from germline, CDR1 is SGHRS and CDR2 is YFSETQ. The V end lost 0 bases, the J end lost 6 bases, and 6 bases lay between the germline ends. CDR3 length: 13 residues. In DNA form, the CDR3 reads TGCGCCAGCAGCTTGGACGGGTCCGGGGAGCTGTTTTTT. This gives the protein CASSLDGSGELFF.

V and J are TRBV15 and TRBJ2-7, with TRBD1 as a possible D gene (6 bases). Germline V gene lookup returns CDR1 LNHNV and CDR2 YYDKDF (reference sequence). The CDR3 runs 11 residues. The V end lost 9 bases, the J end lost 7 bases, and 13 bases lay between the germline ends. The DNA of the CDR3 is TGTGCCACTTCTCGCGACAGGGAGCAGTACTTC. Translated, it gives CATSRDREQYF.

Regarding this clone: Distinct nucleotide sequences in the sample also encode this CDR3. The CDR3 region has the DNA TGTGCCAGCAGTGAATGGGGGGTGGGGGGCACAGATACGCAGTATTTT. Translating it yields CASSEWGVGGTDTQYF. The chain has TRBV25-1 and TRBJ2-3; D may be TRBD2 (6 bases). In germline, CDR1 is MGHDK, CDR2 SYGVNS. V was cut by 1 base and J by 1 base, with 12 bases left in between. This CDR3 spans 16 amino acids.

The chain joins TRBV19 to TRBJ2-1, with a weak D call TRBD2 (6 bases). The CDR3 extends over 13 amino acids. CDR1 is LNHDA, CDR2 SQIVND, per germline (reference sequence). V was pared by 5 bases and J by 4 bases, with 9 bases between. CDR3 nucleotide sequence: TGTGCCAGTAGTTTTAGCGGTTACAATGAGCAGTTCTTC. Protein sequence: CASSFSGYNEQFF.

DNA for the CDR3: TGCGCCAGCAGTGAGCTACTAGCGGGGGGCACAGATACGCAGTATTTT. This translates into CASSELLAGGTDTQYF. The chain is built from TRBV10-1 and TRBJ2-3; 11 positions match TRBD2. Germline lookup yields CDR1 WNHNN and CDR2 SYGVQD (reference sequence). Losses at the gene ends were 2 bases for V and 1 base for J; bases not matched to a gene: 2. CDR3 length: 16 residues.

V gene TRBV5-6 combines with J gene TRBJ2-7; D may be TRBD1 (5 bases). Trimming stripped 4 bases from V and 2 bases from J, with 13 bases between. From germline, CDR1 is SGHDT and CDR2 YYEEEE. The CDR3 is 14 residues long. The CDR3 spells CASSPQGAPYEQYF. Here the CDR3 DNA reads TGTGCCAGCAGCCCCCAAGGGGCCCCCTACGAGCAGTACTTC.

This sequence joins TRBV4-2 and TRBJ2-3, with TRBD2 matching over 7 bases. Germline CDR1 LGHNA, CDR2 YNFKEQ. The CDR3 length is 16 residues. V was pared by 0 bases and J by 1 base, with 4 bases of the junction left unmatched. This chain's CDR3 is CASSQEARGGTDTQYF. The DNA of the CDR3 is TGTGCCAGCAGCCAAGAGGCTCGGGGGGGCACAGATACGCAGTATTTT.